This T cell receptor beta chain was sequenced during a study of CD8 T cells in ankylosing spondylitis. Study-level results: Made up of about eight highly homologous variants, a TCR beta motif appeared characteristic of ankylosing spondylitis blood.

Quantitative molecular-barcoded 5'-RACE generated the TCR beta libraries. TCRdb analysed the 5' RACE reads with MiXCR anew, one entry per CDR3 protein. The sample has 670,000 or so distinct CDR3 sequences; 15% to 20% are singletons. This CDR3 region has 16 residues. Unmatched junction bases numbered 7, after V lost 6 bases and J lost 3 bases. This clonotype came up many times. Its specificity is unknown. The V call is TRBV12-3 or TRBV12-4, the J call TRBJ2-2, with 10 positions matching TRBD2. Sequencing used blood, either unsorted or a sorted T cell fraction (not recorded which). The sequence was obtained from a male donor with ankylosing spondylitis. CDR3: CASRTSGIWDTGELFF. In nucleotides, the CDR3 is TGTGCCAGCAGAACTAGCGGGATTTGGGACACCGGGGAGCTGTTTTTT.